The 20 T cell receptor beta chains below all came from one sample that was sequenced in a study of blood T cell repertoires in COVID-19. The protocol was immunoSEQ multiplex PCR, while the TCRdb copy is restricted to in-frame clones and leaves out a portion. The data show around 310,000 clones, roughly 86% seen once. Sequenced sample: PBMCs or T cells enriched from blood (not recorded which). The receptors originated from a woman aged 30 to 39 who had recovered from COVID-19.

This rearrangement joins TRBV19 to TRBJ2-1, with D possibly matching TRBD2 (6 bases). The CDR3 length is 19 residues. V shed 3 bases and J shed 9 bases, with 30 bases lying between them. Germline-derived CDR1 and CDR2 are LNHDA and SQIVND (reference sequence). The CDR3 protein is CASSIIGLRRRDRLGEQFF. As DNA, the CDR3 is TGTGCCAGTAGTATTATCGGCCTACGGAGGCGGGATCGGTTAGGTGAGCAGTTCTTC.

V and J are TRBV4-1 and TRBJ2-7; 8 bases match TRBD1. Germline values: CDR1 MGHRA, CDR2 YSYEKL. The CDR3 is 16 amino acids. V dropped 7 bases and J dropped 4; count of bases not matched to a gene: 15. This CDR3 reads CASTTSPGQGLYEQYF. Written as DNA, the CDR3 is TGCGCCAGCACCACCAGCCCAGGACAGGGATTATACGAGCAGTACTTC.

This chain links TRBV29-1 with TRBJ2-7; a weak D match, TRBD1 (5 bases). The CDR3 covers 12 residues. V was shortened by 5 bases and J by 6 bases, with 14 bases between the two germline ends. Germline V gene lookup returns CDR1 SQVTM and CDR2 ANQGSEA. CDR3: CSVNQGSGEQYF. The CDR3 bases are TGCAGCGTTAACCAGGGATCGGGCGAGCAGTACTTC.

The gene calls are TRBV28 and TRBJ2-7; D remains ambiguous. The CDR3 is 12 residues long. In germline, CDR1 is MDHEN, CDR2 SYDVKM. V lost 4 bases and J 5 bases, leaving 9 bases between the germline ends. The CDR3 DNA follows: TGTGCCAGCAGTTCCGACACGGACGAGCAGTACTTC. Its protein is CASSSDTDEQYF.

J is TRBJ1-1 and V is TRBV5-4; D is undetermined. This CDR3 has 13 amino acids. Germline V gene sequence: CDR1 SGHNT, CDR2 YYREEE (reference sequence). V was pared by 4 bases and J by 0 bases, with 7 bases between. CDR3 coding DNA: TGTGCCAGCAGCACAGTTGTGAACACTGAAGCTTTCTTT. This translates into CASSTVVNTEAFF. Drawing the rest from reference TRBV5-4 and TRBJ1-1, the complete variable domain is ETGVTQSPTHLIKTRGQQVTLRCSSQSGHNTVSWYQQALGQGPQFIFQYYREEENGRGNFPPRFSGLQFPNYSSELNVNALELDDSALYLCASSTVVNTEAFFGQGTRLTVV.

The CDR3 spells CASSPPVTGKGDEQFF. The CDR3 DNA is TGTGCCAGCAGCCCCCCGGTGACGGGAAAGGGCGATGAGCAGTTCTTC. The gene calls are TRBV3-1 (or the pseudogene TRBV3-2) and TRBJ2-1; maybe TRBD2 (5 bases). V gave up 4 bases and J gave up 8 bases, with 21 bases separating them. CDR3 length: 16 residues. Germline loops: CDR1 LGHDT, CDR2 YNNKEL (reference sequence).

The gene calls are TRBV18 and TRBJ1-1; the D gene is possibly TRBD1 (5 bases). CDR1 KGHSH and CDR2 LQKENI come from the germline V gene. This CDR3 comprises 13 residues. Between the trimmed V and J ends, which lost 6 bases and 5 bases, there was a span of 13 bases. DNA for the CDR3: TGTGCCAGCTCCGGGGGGGAGAGGACTGAAGCTTTCTTT. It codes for CASSGGERTEAFF.

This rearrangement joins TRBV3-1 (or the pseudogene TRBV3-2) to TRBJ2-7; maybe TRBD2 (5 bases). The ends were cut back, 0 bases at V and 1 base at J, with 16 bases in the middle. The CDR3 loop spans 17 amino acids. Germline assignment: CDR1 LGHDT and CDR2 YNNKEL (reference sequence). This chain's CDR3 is CASSQEFTRRISYEQYF. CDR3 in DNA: TGTGCCAGCAGCCAAGAGTTCACTAGGCGTATTTCCTACGAGCAGTACTTC.

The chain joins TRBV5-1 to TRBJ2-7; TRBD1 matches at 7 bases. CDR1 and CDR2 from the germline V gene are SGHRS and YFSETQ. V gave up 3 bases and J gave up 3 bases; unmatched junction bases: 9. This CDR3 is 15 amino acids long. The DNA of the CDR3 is TGCGCCAGCAGCTACCGGGACAGCATCGGCTACGAGCAGTACTTC. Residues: CASSYRDSIGYEQYF.

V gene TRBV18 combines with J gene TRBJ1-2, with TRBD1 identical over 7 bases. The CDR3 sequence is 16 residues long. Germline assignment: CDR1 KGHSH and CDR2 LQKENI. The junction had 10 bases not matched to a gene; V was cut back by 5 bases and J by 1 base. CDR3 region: CASSGAKQGINYGYTF. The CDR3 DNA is TGTGCCAGCTCAGGGGCCAAACAGGGGATTAACTATGGCTACACCTTC.

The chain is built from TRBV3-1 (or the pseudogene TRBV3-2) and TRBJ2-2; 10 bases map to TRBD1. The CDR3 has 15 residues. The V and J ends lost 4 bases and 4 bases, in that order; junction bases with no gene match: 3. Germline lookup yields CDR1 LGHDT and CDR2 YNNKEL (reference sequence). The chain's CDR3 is CASSRGTGVTGELFF. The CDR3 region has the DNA TGTGCCAGCAGCCGAGGGACAGGGGTCACCGGGGAGCTGTTTTTT.

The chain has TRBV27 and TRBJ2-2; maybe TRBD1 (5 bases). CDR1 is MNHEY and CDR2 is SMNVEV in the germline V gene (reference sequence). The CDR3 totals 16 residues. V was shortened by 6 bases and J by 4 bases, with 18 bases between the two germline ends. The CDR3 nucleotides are TGTGCCAGCAGACCCCCCCCAGGGCCGGGCACCGGGGAGCTGTTTTTT. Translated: CASRPPPGPGTGELFF.

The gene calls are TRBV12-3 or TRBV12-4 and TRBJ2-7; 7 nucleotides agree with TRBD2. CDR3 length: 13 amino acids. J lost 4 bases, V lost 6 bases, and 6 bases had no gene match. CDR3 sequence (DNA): TGTGCCAGCAGCAGCGGGATCATGTACGAGCAGTACTTC. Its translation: CASSSGIMYEQYF.

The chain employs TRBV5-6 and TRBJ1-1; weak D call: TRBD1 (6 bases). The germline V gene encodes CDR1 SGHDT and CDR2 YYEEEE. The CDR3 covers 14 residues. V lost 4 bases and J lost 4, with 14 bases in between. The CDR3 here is CASSANRAGTEAFF. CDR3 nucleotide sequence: TGTGCCAGCAGCGCAAACAGGGCGGGCACTGAAGCTTTCTTT.

CDR3 loop: CASALAGVLTDTQYF. CDR3 in DNA: TGCGCCAGCGCACTAGCGGGAGTTTTAACAGATACGCAGTATTTT. The J gene is TRBJ2-3, the V gene TRBV5-1, with 11 bases aligning to TRBD2. CDR1 is SGHRS and CDR2 is YFSETQ in the germline V gene. CDR3 size: 15 residues. J was trimmed by 3 bases and V by 7 bases; bases with no gene match: 7.

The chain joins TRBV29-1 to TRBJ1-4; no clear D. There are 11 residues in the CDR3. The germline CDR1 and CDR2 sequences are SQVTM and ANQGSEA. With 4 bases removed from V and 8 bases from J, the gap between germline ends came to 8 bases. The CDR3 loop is CSVAFGEKLFF. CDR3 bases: TGCAGCGTTGCGTTTGGCGAAAAACTGTTTTTT.

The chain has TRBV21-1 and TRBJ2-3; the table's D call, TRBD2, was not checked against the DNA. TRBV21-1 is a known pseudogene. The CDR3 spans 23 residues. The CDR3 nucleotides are TGTGCCAGCACCAAACCAGTTATACCGCCCTGTCTAGCGGGAGGGCCGGGCACAGATACGCAGTATTTT. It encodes CASTKPVIPPCLAGGPGTDTQYF.

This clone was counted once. The CDR3 loop reads CSAIRSSPLHF. DNA for the CDR3: TGCAGTGCCATCAGGTCGTCACCCCTCCACTTT. The chain joins TRBV20-1 to TRBJ1-6; D remains unclear. V lost 6 bases and J 10 bases, leaving 10 bases between the germline ends. Germline CDR1 reads DFQATT; CDR2 reads SNEGSKA (reference sequence). This CDR3 contains 11 residues.

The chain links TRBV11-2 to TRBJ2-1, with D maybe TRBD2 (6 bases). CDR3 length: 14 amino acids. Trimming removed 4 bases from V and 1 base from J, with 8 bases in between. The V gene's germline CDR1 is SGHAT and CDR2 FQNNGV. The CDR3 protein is CASSYSGSYNEQFF. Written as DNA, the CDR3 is TGTGCCAGCAGCTATAGCGGTTCCTACAATGAGCAGTTCTTC.

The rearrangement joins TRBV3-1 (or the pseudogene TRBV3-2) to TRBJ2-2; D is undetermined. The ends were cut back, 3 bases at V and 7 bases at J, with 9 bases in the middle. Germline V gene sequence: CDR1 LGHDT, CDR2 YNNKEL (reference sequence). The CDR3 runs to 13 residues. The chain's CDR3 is CASSQSLLGELFF. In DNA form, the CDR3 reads TGTGCCAGCAGCCAGTCTTTACTCGGGGAGCTGTTTTTT.